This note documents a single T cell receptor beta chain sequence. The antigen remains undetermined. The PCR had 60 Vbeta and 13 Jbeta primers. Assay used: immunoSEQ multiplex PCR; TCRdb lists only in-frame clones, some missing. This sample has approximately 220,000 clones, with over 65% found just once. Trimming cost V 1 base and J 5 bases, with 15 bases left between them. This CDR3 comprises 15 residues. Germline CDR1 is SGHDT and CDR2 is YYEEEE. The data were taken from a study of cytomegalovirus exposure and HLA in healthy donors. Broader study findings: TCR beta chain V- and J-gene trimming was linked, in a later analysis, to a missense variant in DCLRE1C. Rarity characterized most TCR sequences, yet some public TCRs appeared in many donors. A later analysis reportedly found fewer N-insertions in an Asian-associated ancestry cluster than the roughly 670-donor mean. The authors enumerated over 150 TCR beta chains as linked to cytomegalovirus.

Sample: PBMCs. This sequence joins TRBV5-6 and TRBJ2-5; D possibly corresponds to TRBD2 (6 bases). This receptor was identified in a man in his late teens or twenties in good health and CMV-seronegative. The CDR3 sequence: CASSLSGTSRETQYF. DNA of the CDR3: TGTGCCAGCAGCTTGAGTGGGACTTCAAGGGAGACCCAGTACTTC.